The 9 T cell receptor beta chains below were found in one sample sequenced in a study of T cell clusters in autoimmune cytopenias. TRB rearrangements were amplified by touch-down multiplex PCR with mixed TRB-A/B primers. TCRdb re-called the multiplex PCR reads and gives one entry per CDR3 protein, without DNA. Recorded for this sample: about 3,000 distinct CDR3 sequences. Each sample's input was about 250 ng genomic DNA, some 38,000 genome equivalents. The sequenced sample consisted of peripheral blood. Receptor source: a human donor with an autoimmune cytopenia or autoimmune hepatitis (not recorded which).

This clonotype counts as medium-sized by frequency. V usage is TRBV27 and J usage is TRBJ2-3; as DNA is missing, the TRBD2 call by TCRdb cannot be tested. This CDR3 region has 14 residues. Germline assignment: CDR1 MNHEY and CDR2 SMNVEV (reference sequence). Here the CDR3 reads CASSFSFPQDTQYF.

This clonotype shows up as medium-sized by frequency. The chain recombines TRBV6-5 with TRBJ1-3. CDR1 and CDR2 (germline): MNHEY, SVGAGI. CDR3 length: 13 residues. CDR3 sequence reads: CASSYRGGNTIYF.

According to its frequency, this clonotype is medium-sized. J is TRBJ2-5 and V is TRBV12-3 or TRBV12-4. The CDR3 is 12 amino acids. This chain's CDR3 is CASSSNVKTQYF.

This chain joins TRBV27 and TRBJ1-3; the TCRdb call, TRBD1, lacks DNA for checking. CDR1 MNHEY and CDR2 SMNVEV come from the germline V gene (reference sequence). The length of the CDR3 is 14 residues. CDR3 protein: CASSTDRAGNTIYF.

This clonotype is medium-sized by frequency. CDR3 in amino acids: CASSEVGGAPTNNEQFF. The chain is built from TRBV6-1 and TRBJ2-1; TCRdb picks TRBD1, but there is no DNA to check that call. The CDR3 loop spans 17 amino acids. CDR1 is MNHNS, CDR2 SASEGT, per germline.

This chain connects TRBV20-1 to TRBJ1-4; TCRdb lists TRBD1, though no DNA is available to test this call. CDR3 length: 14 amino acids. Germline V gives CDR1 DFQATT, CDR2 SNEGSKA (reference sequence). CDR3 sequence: CSARSAREDEKLFF.

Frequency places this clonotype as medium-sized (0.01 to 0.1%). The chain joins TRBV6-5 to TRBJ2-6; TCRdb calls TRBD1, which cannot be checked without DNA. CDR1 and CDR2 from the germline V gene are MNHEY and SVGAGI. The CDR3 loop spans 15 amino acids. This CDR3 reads CASREGQAGANVLTF.

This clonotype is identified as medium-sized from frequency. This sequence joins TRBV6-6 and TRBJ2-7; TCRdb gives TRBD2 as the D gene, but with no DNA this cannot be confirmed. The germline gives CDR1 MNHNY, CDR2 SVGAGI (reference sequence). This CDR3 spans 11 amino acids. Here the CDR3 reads CASSSTSDSIF.

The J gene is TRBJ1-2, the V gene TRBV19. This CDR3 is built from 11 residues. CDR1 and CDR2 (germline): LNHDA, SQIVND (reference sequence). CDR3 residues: CASSLDYGYTF.